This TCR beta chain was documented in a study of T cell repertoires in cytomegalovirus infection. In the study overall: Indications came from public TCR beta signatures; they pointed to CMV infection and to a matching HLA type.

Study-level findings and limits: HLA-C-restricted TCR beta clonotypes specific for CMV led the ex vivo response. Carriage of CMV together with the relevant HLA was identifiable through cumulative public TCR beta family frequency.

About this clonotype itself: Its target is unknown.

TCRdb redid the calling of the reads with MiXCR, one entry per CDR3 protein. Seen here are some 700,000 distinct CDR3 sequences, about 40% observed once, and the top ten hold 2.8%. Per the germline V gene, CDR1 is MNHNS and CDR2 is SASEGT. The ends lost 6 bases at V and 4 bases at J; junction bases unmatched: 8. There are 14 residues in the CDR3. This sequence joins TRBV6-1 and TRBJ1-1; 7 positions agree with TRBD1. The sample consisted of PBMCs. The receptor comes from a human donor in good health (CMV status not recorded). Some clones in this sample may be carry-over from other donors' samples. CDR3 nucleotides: TGTGCCAGCAGGCAAACAGGGGAGGGCACTGAAGCTTTCTTT. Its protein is CASRQTGEGTEAFF.